A single sample gave rise to the 15 T cell receptor beta chains below, sequenced in a study of T cells after yellow fever vaccination. TCRdb processed the 5' RACE reads anew with MiXCR; each CDR3 protein has one entry. Among about 260,000 distinct CDR3 sequences listed, 5.2% were seen once. The specimen comprised CD4+ T cells sorted from PBMCs, sampled on the day of the yellow fever booster vaccination. Receptors originate from a man aged 18 to 29 who received the YFV17D yellow fever vaccine.

This clonotype was detected ten times or more. The chain has TRBV4-2 and TRBJ2-5, with D possibly TRBD2 on 6 matching bases. V gave up 1 base and J gave up 5 bases, with 14 bases separating them. The V gene's germline CDR1 is LGHNA and CDR2 YNFKEQ. This CDR3 has 15 residues. The CDR3 is CASSQVEGLGETQYF. CDR3 DNA: TGTGCCAGCAGCCAAGTGGAGGGGCTCGGGGAGACCCAGTACTTC.

This clonotype was seen only a few times. The chain has TRBV4-1 and TRBJ1-2; 8 nucleotides agree with TRBD1. The CDR3 has 15 residues. The J segment lost 4 bases and the V segment lost 4 bases, leaving 8 bases of the junction unmatched. Looked up from germline, CDR1 is MGHRA and CDR2 is YSYEKL. DNA of the CDR3: TGCGCCAGCAGCCTCACCGACAGGGGACGCTATGGCTACACCTTC. The encoded protein is CASSLTDRGRYGYTF.

This clonotype was counted ten times or more. This sequence joins TRBV5-6 and TRBJ1-2; D perhaps matches TRBD1 (6 bases). CDR1 is SGHDT and CDR2 is YYEEEE in the germline V gene. The CDR3 is made up of 14 amino acids. V gave up 1 base and J gave up 7 bases, with 14 bases separating them. The CDR3 DNA follows: TGTGCCAGCAGCTTGTGGGACATTGTTCGTGGCTACACCTTC. Protein sequence: CASSLWDIVRGYTF. Drawing the rest from reference TRBV5-6 and TRBJ1-2, the complete variable domain is DAGVTQSPTHLIKTRGQQVTLRCSPKSGHDTVSWYQQALGQGPQFIFQYYEEEERQRGNFPDRFSGHQFPNYSSELNVNALLLGDSALYLCASSLWDIVRGYTFGSGTRLTVV.

V is TRBV6-1 and J is TRBJ2-7, with TRBD1 matching over 7 bases. Trimming at V came to 2 bases and at J to 3 bases, leaving 4 bases not matched to a gene. Germline V gives CDR1 MNHNS, CDR2 SASEGT. This CDR3 is built from 14 residues. The CDR3 here is CASSEQGTDYEQYV. CDR3 DNA: TGTGCCAGCAGTGAACAGGGGACAGACTACGAGCAGTACGTC.

This clonotype was seen ten or more times. The chain is built from TRBV7-2 and TRBJ2-2; no firm D call. This CDR3 is built from 13 residues. The germline V gene encodes CDR1 SGHTA and CDR2 FQGNSA. Trimming cost V 1 base and J 12 bases, with 12 bases left between them. The CDR3 reads CASSLGGLGKLFF. The CDR3 DNA is TGTGCCAGCAGCTTAGGTGGTTTGGGGAAGCTGTTTTTT.

This clonotype was detected ten times or more. The V call is TRBV7-2, the J call TRBJ1-2, with D unclear. The CDR3 is 13 residues long. V was pared by 4 bases and J by 0 bases, with 6 bases between. Germline lookup yields CDR1 SGHTA and CDR2 FQGNSA. The CDR3 sequence: CASSSRANYGYTF. In DNA form, the CDR3 reads TGTGCCAGCAGCTCCAGAGCTAACTATGGCTACACCTTC. The whole variable domain, filled in from reference TRBV7-2 and TRBJ1-2, reads GAGVSQSPSNKVTEKGKDVELRCDPISGHTALYWYRQSLGQGLEFLIYFQGNSAPDKSGLPSDRFSAERTGGSVSTLTIQRTQQEDSAVYLCASSSRANYGYTFGSGTRLTVV.

This clonotype has more than one count but fewer than ten. This rearrangement joins TRBV7-2 to TRBJ2-5; 10 bases are a match to TRBD2. The CDR3 length is 14 residues. Germline values: CDR1 SGHTA, CDR2 FQGNSA. V lost 3 bases, J lost 6 bases, and 4 bases stayed unmatched. Written as DNA, the CDR3 is TGTGCCAGCAGCTTTGCTAGCGGGGGTCAGACCCAGTACTTC. Residues: CASSFASGGQTQYF.

The J gene is TRBJ2-5, the V gene TRBV5-5; D not resolved. The V gene lost 0 bases and the J gene lost 3 bases, with 12 bases spanning the gap. Per germline, CDR1 SGHKS and CDR2 YYEKEE (reference sequence). There are 15 residues in the CDR3. The CDR3 DNA is TGTGCCAGCAGCTTGGGGTTTGGGTGGAAAGAGACCCAGTACTTC. Its translation: CASSLGFGWKETQYF.

There are many counts of this clonotype. The V call is TRBV7-2, the J call TRBJ1-2; D gene ambiguous. The CDR3 spans 16 residues. CDR1 and CDR2 from the germline V gene are SGHTA and FQGNSA. V was clipped by 1 base and J by 1 base, with 13 bases between them. The CDR3 loop is CASSLGNRALNYGYTF. CDR3 nucleotide sequence: TGTGCCAGCAGCTTAGGCAACCGCGCCCTTAACTATGGCTACACCTTC.

This clonotype showed up just a few times. The chain links TRBV28 to TRBJ2-3, with D hard to call. From germline, CDR1 is MDHEN and CDR2 SYDVKM. Trimming pared 3 bases from V and 3 bases from J, leaving 13 bases between. The CDR3 sequence is 15 residues long. CDR3 protein: CASSFSRPRTDTQYF. CDR3 sequence (DNA): TGTGCCAGCAGTTTCTCCAGACCCCGAACAGATACGCAGTATTTT.

This clonotype appeared a few times. The chain's CDR3 is CASSVPSGSYTDTQYF. The CDR3, as DNA: TGTGCCAGCAGCGTTCCTAGCGGATCCTACACAGATACGCAGTATTTT. The chain employs TRBV9 and TRBJ2-3, with 7 bases aligning to TRBD2. V lost 2 bases to trimming and J lost 2 bases; unmatched junction nucleotides: 8. CDR1 and CDR2 (germline): SGDLS, YYNGEE. The CDR3 totals 16 residues.

V and J are TRBV6-1 and TRBJ2-1, with 8 nucleotides matching TRBD1. J lost 7 bases, V lost 10 bases, and 12 bases had no gene match. This CDR3 comprises 14 residues. Germline CDR1 MNHNS, CDR2 SASEGT. As DNA, the CDR3 is TGTGCCACCGTGACAGGGGTCCTAAGAAATGAGCAGTTCTTC. Protein: CATVTGVLRNEQFF.

In this sample, this clonotype turned up many times. The chain has TRBV7-2 and TRBJ2-3; unclear D gene. From germline, CDR1 is SGHTA and CDR2 FQGNSA. V shed 1 base and J shed 0 bases, with 5 bases lying between them. CDR3 length equals 14 residues. CDR3 nucleotide sequence: TGTGCCAGCAGCTTAGAGGAGAGCACAGATACGCAGTATTTT. Translation gives CASSLEESTDTQYF.

This clonotype was found many times. The chain links TRBV6-2 or TRBV6-3 to TRBJ2-1; 10 nucleotides align to TRBD1. The CDR3 sequence is 18 residues long. Trimming removed 0 bases from V and 7 bases from J; junction bases left unmatched: 12. Germline CDR1 and CDR2: MNHEY and SVGEGT. CDR3 DNA: TGTGCCAGCAGTTACTCCACCGGGACAGGGGCGGCGGCTAATGAGCAGTTCTTC. Its translation is CASSYSTGTGAAANEQFF.

This clonotype appeared many times. The J gene is TRBJ1-2, the V gene TRBV4-1; D is possibly TRBD1 (5 bases). Germline CDR1 MGHRA, CDR2 YSYEKL. The CDR3 is made up of 19 amino acids. Trimming left V 0 bases short and J 4 bases short, with 24 bases between. DNA for the CDR3: TGCGCCAGCAGCCAAGATACGTGGGCAGGGAGGCCGCGGGGCTATGGCTACACCTTC. It yields the protein CASSQDTWAGRPRGYGYTF.